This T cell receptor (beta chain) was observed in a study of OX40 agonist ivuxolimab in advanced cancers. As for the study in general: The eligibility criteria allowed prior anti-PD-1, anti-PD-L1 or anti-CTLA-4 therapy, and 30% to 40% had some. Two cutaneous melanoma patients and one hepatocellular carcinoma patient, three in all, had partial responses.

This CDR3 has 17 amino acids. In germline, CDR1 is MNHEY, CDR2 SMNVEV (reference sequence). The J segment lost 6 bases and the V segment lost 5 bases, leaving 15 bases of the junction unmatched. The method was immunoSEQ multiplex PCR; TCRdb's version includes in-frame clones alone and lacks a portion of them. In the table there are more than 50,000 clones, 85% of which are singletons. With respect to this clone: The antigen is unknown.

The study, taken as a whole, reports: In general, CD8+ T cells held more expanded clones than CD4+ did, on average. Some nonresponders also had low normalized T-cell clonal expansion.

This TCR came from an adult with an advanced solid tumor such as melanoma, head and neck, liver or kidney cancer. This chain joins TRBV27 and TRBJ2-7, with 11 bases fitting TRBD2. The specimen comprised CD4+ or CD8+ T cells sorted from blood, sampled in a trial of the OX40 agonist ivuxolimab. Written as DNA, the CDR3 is TGTGCCAGCAGTACCCCTAGCGGGAGGTCCCCTTACTCCGAGCAGTACTTC. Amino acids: CASSTPSGRSPYSEQYF.